These 5 T cell receptor beta chains originate from one sample sequenced in a study of OX40 agonist ivuxolimab in advanced cancers. Here immunoSEQ multiplex PCR was the method, and the copy in TCRdb shows in-frame clones only, minus some. The sample contains about 76,000 clones, 85% to 90% of which appear only once. The sample in question was CD4+ or CD8+ T cells sorted from blood, obtained in a trial of the OX40 agonist ivuxolimab. The receptors here all came from an adult with an advanced solid tumor such as melanoma, head and neck, liver or kidney cancer.

The V gene is TRBV9, the J gene TRBJ1-6, with D unclear. Germline values: CDR1 SGDLS, CDR2 YYNGEE. The CDR3 contains 15 residues. V lost 0 bases, J lost 3 bases, and 7 bases lay in between. CDR3 region: CASSVEGSYNSPLHF. In DNA form, the CDR3 reads TGTGCCAGCAGCGTAGAAGGCAGCTATAATTCACCCCTCCACTTT.

J is TRBJ1-1 and V is TRBV19, with TRBD1 matching 9 bases. With V trimmed by 7 bases and J by 4 bases, 10 bases remained unmatched. The CDR3 loop spans 15 amino acids. In germline, CDR1 is LNHDA, CDR2 SQIVND (reference sequence). The chain's CDR3 is CASKRDREGFTEAFF. In DNA, the CDR3 is TGTGCCAGTAAAAGGGACAGGGAAGGTTTCACTGAAGCTTTCTTT.

This clone was counted a single time. V is TRBV11-3 and J is TRBJ2-7; the match to TRBD1 covers 9 bases. Germline CDR1 and CDR2: SGHNT and YENEEA. The CDR3 covers 14 residues. The junction had 7 bases not matched to a gene; V was cut back by 5 bases and J by 5 bases. The CDR3 DNA reads as TGTGCCAGCAGCCTTTGGGACAGGGTGGACGAGCAGTACTTC. This sequence encodes CASSLWDRVDEQYF.

The rearrangement uses TRBV19 and TRBJ2-1; 7 nucleotides align to TRBD2. This CDR3 is built from 13 residues. The ends lost 10 bases at V and 3 bases at J; junction bases unmatched: 6. The germline V gene has CDR1 LNHDA and CDR2 SQIVND (reference sequence). The CDR3 sequence is CATDGGGYNEQFF. DNA of the CDR3: TGTGCCACGGATGGCGGGGGCTACAATGAGCAGTTCTTC. The variable domain in full, with the rest retrieved from reference TRBV19 and TRBJ2-1, is DGGITQSPKYLFRKEGQNVTLSCEQNLNHDAMYWYRQDPGQGLRLIYYSQIVNDFQKGDIAEGYSVSREKKESFPLTVTSAQKNPTAFYLCATDGGGYNEQFFGPGTRLTVL.

The rearrangement joins TRBV10-3 to TRBJ2-5, with D unclear. CDR1 is ENHRY and CDR2 is SYGVKD in the germline V gene. The CDR3 covers 15 residues. With 4 bases removed from V and 4 bases from J, the gap between germline ends came to 16 bases. This CDR3 reads CAISVRRLWRETQYF. The CDR3 nucleotides read TGTGCCATCAGTGTGCGCAGGCTTTGGAGAGAGACCCAGTACTTC.